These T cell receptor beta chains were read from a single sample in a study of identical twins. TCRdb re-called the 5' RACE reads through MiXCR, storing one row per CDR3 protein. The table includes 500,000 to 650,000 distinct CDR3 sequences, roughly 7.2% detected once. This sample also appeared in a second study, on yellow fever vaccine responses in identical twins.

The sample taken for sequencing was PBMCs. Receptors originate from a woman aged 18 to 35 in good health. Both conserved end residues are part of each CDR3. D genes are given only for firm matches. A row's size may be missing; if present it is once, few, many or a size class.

cdr3_nt: TGTGCCAGCAGTTTTGGTCCTGGGAGGCACGAGCAGTACTTC
cdr3_aa: CASSFGPGRHEQYF
d_call: -
clone_size: many
j_call: TRBJ2-7
v_call: TRBV12-3/TRBV12-4

cdr3_nt: TGCGCCAGCAGCTCGAGTCTGGGACAGGGGATCAACGAGCAGTACTTC
cdr3_aa: CASSSSLGQGINEQYF
d_call: TRBD1
clone_size: -
j_call: TRBJ2-7
v_call: TRBV5-1

cdr3_nt: TGTGCCAGCAGTTACTCGAACAGGGCCGTCGGGACTGAAGCTTTCTTT
cdr3_aa: CASSYSNRAVGTEAFF
d_call: -
clone_size: many
j_call: TRBJ1-1
v_call: TRBV6-2/TRBV6-3

cdr3_nt: TGTGCCAGCAACCGACAGGCGACCACAGATACGCAGTATTTT
cdr3_aa: CASNRQATTDTQYF
d_call: -
clone_size: many
j_call: TRBJ2-3
v_call: TRBV6-4

cdr3_nt: TGTGCCAGCAGTCCGAGACAGGGTAATTCACCCCTCCACTTT
cdr3_aa: CASSPRQGNSPLHF
d_call: TRBD1
clone_size: many
j_call: TRBJ1-6
v_call: TRBV12-3/TRBV12-4

cdr3_nt: TGCAGTGCTGAGACCAGACCCGGGACCAATGAGCAGTTCTTC
cdr3_aa: CSAETRPGTNEQFF
d_call: -
clone_size: few
j_call: TRBJ2-1
v_call: TRBV20-1

cdr3_nt: TGTGCCAGCAGTTGGGCAGGGGCGAGGAACACTGAAGCTTTCTTT
cdr3_aa: CASSWAGARNTEAFF
d_call: -
clone_size: -
j_call: TRBJ1-1
v_call: TRBV12-3/TRBV12-4

cdr3_nt: TGTGCCAGCAGTTTATGGGGGGGGACCTACGAGCAGTACTTC
cdr3_aa: CASSLWGGTYEQYF
d_call: TRBD2
clone_size: many
j_call: TRBJ2-7
v_call: TRBV27

cdr3_nt: TGTGCCAGCCAAGGTGGGGCCAACGTCCTGACTTTC
cdr3_aa: CASQGGANVLTF
d_call: -
clone_size: few
j_call: TRBJ2-6
v_call: TRBV7-9

cdr3_nt: TGCGCCAGCAGCTTGTATTGGGCAGACTACAATGAGCAGTTCTTC
cdr3_aa: CASSLYWADYNEQFF
d_call: -
clone_size: -
j_call: TRBJ2-1
v_call: TRBV5-1

cdr3_nt: TGTGCCAGCAGCAAGGGACAGGGGATGAACACTGAAGCTTTCTTT
cdr3_aa: CASSKGQGMNTEAFF
d_call: TRBD1
clone_size: many
j_call: TRBJ1-1
v_call: TRBV14

cdr3_nt: TGTGCCAGCAGTTCCAGACTAGCGGGGGGTAATGAGCAGTTCTTC
cdr3_aa: CASSSRLAGGNEQFF
d_call: TRBD2
clone_size: -
j_call: TRBJ2-1
v_call: TRBV12-3/TRBV12-4

cdr3_nt: TGTGCCAGCAGTCTAAACTCCATGACAGGGGCCGGGGAGCTGTTTTTT
cdr3_aa: CASSLNSMTGAGELFF
d_call: TRBD1
clone_size: -
j_call: TRBJ2-2
v_call: TRBV28

cdr3_nt: TGCGCCAGCAGCTTGGCAGACCATTTCTATGGCTACACCTTC
cdr3_aa: CASSLADHFYGYTF
d_call: -
clone_size: many
j_call: TRBJ1-2
v_call: TRBV5-1

cdr3_nt: TGTGCCATCAGTGAAAGGGTTGGCGGGCTCGGGAATCAGCCCCAGCATTTT
cdr3_aa: CAISERVGGLGNQPQHF
d_call: -
clone_size: -
j_call: TRBJ1-5
v_call: TRBV10-3

cdr3_nt: TGCGCCAGCAGCTTGGGACAGGCTGGGGGCTACACCTTC
cdr3_aa: CASSLGQAGGYTF
d_call: -
clone_size: many
j_call: TRBJ1-2
v_call: TRBV5-1

cdr3_nt: TGCAGCGTCTCTAGCGGGGGGGCGAGGAATGAGCAGTTCTTC
cdr3_aa: CSVSSGGARNEQFF
d_call: TRBD2
clone_size: -
j_call: TRBJ2-1
v_call: TRBV29-1

cdr3_nt: TGTGCCAGCAGTTTTGGAGTCCGGGGACAGGGGGCTGCTGGGGCCAACGTCCTGACTTTC
cdr3_aa: CASSFGVRGQGAAGANVLTF
d_call: TRBD1
clone_size: many
j_call: TRBJ2-6
v_call: TRBV12-3/TRBV12-4

cdr3_nt: TGTGCCATCAGAGGAACTAGCGGGAGGCCCTACGAGCAGTACTTC
cdr3_aa: CAIRGTSGRPYEQYF
d_call: TRBD2
clone_size: few
j_call: TRBJ2-7
v_call: TRBV10-3